This TCR beta chain was obtained from a study of Ad26.COV2.S vaccination and SARS-CoV-2 variants (dated by TCRdb to 2020 to 2023). The study in broad terms: Vaccine-arm donors were drawn from COV1001, a multicentre, randomized, double-blind, placebo-controlled phase I-IIa trial of Ad26.COV2.S in healthy adults. Ad26.COV2.S was administered intramuscularly at a dose of 5x10^10 or 1x10^11 viral particles, either as one shot or as two shots given 56 days apart. Sequencing of the TCRbeta repertoire served to evaluate the specificity and breadth of SARS-CoV-2-reactive T cell receptors following Ad26.COV2.S vaccination. A total of 32 samples were included in the TCR-sequenced set, comprising around 19 Ad26.COV2.S vaccine recipients, 5 placebo recipients and 8 SARS-CoV-2 convalescent individuals. Trial participants were randomized into five groups of five, in which low-dose or high-dose Ad26.COV2.S was given once or twice, or placebo was given on both occasions. Investigators remained blinded to trial group allocation during experiments and outcome assessment. Broader findings and caveats from the paper: Spike-specific TCR breadth was higher in Ad26.COV2.S recipients than in placebo recipients (P = 0.0014). After vaccination, substantial breadth of spike-specific CD8+ and CD4+ T cell responses was reported. Comparable non-spike TCR breadth was observed between vaccine and placebo recipients, consistent with only spike being contained in the vaccine. It was noted by the authors that total T cell responses may have been underestimated by the TCR breadth and depth analyses. The study was not powered for comparison of responses between vaccine doses or regimens.

The immunoSEQ Assay was the method used to sequence TCRbeta CDR3 regions. After extraction, genomic DNA underwent amplification by bias-controlled multiplex PCR, followed by high-throughput sequencing. The original methods were these. Collapsing and filtering of sequences were performed to quantify the absolute abundance of each unique TCRbeta CDR3 region. Usable DNA was measured by amplifying reference genes present in all nucleated cells, and TCRbeta template counts were normalized to that usable DNA to estimate T cell fraction. Repertoire TCRs were annotated as SARS-CoV-2-specific when V gene, CDR3 amino acid sequence and J gene were exactly matched to a known reactive TCR set. MIRA supplied the reference SARS-CoV-2 TCR set, which was filtered for enrichment in COVID-19-positive ImmuneCODE repertoires so that public or cross-reactive TCRs were removed. Using the MIRA antigens, annotated TCRs were further analysed by specific ORF or by position within an ORF. Breadth was defined as annotated unique rearrangements over total unique productive rearrangements; depth was the summed frequency of those rearrangements. Two-sided Wilcoxon rank-sum tests were used to compare TCR breadth between groups. TCRdb's version of the immuneACCESS table is confined to in-frame rearrangements and falls short of the full clone set. An unresolved V gene accounts for under half of the shortfall where checked; the remainder is of unknown origin. Clonal size and the V and J genes are those of that table, whereas D and trimming came from the DNA. In this sample the table shows hundreds of thousands of clones, 92% of which occur a single time. Over 1.5% of the sample lies in the top ten.

The treatment or condition tag for this specimen amounts to: roughly 20 received Ad26.COV2.S at low or high dose, single or two shots; about five received placebo; per-sample allocation not given. For vaccine and placebo recipients, repertoires were sequenced using samples collected on day 63 after the first injection. Between 29 July and 7 August 2020, Cohort 1b enrolled 25 adults aged 18-55 years at one site in Boston, USA. As a vaccine, Ad26.COV2.S was a replication-incompetent adenovirus type 26 vector that expressed a prefusion-stabilized SARS-CoV-2 spike protein derived from the original Wuhan strain. About this clone itself: Its antigen specificity is not known. Per-base qualities were not stored, and no clone one base away is much larger.

Source: peripheral blood, taken in a trial of Ad26.COV2.S vaccine versus placebo. This clonotype was obtained from a person between 18 and 65 years old who received the Ad26.COV2.S COVID-19 vaccine or a placebo.

The CDR3 amino acid sequence is: CASSQDSTQQQYNEQFF. The bases read TGCGCCAGCAGCCAAGATTCGACCCAACAGCAATACAATGAGCAGTTCTTC. The chain uses TRBV4-3 and TRBJ2-1, with no reliable assignment of the D segment. V sheds 0 bases and J sheds 4 bases, leaving 16 bases between their ends. CDR1 and CDR2 (LGHNA, YSLEER) derive from the germline V gene. The CDR3 holds 17 amino acids from the cysteine to the phenylalanine. Solely the CDR3 DNA is kept, with 51 bases framed from the first base.